This TCR beta chain originates from a study of T-cell memory formation after mild COVID-19. Sample barcodes and UMIs were carried by the TCR alpha and TCR beta cDNA libraries that 5'RACE generated with constant-segment primers. TCRdb fed the 5' RACE reads into MiXCR, producing one record per CDR3 protein. This sample yields roughly 450,000 distinct CDR3 sequences, of which 15% to 20% are seen a single time; roughly a fifth belongs to the top ten. V lost 4 bases and J lost 0, with 15 bases in between. The CDR3 sequence is 16 residues long. Sequenced sample: PBMCs or a T cell subset sorted from them (not recorded which). The chain couples TRBV12-3 or TRBV12-4 to TRBJ2-5; maybe TRBD1 (5 bases). This TCR derives from a young man who had mild COVID-19 (a few samples of this study predate the infection). Cell type and time point are not known. Written as DNA, the CDR3 is TGTGCCAGCAGTTCCTCCAGGGATGACGACCAAGAGACCCAGTACTTC. Protein sequence: CASSSSRDDDQETQYF.